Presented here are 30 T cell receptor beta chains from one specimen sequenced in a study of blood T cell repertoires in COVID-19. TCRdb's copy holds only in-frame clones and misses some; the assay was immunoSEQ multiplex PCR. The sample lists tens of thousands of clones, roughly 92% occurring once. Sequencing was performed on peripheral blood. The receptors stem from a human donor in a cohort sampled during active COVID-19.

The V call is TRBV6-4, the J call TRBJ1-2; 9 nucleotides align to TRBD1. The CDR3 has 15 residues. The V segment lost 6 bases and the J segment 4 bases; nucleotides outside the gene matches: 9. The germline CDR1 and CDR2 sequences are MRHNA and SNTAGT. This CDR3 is CASSEGGTGTYGYTF. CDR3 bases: TGTGCCAGCAGCGAAGGAGGGACAGGGACCTATGGCTACACCTTC.

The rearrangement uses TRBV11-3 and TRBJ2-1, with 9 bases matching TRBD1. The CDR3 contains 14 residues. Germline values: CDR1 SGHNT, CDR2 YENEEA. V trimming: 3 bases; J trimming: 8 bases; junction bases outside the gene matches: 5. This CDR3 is CASSLRQGGDEQFF. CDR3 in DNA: TGTGCCAGCAGCTTGAGACAGGGGGGGGATGAGCAGTTCTTC.

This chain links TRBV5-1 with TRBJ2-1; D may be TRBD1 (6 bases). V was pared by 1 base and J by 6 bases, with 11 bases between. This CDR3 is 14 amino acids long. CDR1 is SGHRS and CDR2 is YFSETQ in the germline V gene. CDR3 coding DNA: TGCGCCAGCAGCTTGTCACAGGGTATCAATGAGCAGTTCTTC. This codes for CASSLSQGINEQFF.

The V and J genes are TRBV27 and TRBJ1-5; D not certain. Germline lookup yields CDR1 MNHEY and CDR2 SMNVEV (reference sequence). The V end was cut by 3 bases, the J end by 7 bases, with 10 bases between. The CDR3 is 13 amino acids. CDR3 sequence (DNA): TGTGCCAGCAGTTTGGGCTCCGGACAGCCCCAGCATTTT. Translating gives CASSLGSGQPQHF.

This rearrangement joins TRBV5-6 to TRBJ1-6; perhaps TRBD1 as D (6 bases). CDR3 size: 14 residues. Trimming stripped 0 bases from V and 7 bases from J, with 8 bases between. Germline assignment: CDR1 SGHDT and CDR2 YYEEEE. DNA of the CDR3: TGTGCCAGCAGCTTGGTTCAGGGGAATTCACCCCTCCACTTT. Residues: CASSLVQGNSPLHF.

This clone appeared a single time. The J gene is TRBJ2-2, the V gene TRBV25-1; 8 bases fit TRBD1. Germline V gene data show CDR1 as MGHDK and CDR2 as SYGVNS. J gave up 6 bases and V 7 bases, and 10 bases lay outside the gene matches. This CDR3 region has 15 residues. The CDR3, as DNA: TGTGCCAGCACAGGGACGACAGGGGCAGCCGGGGAGCTGTTTTTT. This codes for CASTGTTGAAGELFF.

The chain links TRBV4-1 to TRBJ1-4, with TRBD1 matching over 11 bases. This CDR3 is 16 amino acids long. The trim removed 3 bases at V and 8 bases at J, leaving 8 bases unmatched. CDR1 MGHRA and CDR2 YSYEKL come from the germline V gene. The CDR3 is CASSQSPGQGEEKLFF. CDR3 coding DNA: TGCGCCAGCAGCCAGAGCCCGGGACAGGGGGAGGAAAAACTGTTTTTT.

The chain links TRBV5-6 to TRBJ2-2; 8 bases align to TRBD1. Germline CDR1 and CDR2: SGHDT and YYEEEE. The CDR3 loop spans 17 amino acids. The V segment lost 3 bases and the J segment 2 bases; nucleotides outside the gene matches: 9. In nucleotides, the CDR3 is TGTGCCAGCAGCTCTGAACCCCAGGGGGCTAACACCGGGGAGCTGTTTTTT. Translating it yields CASSSEPQGANTGELFF.

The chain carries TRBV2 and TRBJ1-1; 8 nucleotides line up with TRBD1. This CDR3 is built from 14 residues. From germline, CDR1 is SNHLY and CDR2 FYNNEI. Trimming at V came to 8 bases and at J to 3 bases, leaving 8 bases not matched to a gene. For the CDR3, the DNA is TGTGCCAGCTGGGACGGACAGGGCGACACTGAAGCTTTCTTT. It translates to CASWDGQGDTEAFF.

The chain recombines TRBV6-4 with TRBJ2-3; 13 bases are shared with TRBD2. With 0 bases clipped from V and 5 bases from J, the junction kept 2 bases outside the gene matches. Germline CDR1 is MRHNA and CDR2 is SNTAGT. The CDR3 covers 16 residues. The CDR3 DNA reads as TGTGCCAGCAGTGACTCGACTAGCGGGGGGATAGATACGCAGTATTTT. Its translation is CASSDSTSGGIDTQYF.

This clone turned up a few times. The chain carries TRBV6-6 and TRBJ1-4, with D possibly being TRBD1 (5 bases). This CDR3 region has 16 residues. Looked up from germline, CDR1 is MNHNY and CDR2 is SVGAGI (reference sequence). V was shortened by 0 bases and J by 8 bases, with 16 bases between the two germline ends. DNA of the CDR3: TGTGCCAGCAGTTACTCGAAGGGCAGGGAAGGAGAAAAACTGTTTTTT. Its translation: CASSYSKGREGEKLFF.

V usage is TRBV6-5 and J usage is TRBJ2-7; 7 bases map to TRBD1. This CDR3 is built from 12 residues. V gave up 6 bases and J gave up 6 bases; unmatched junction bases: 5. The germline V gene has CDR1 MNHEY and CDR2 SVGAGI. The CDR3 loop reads CASRTQGFEQYF. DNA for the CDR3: TGTGCCAGCAGAACACAGGGGTTCGAGCAGTACTTC.

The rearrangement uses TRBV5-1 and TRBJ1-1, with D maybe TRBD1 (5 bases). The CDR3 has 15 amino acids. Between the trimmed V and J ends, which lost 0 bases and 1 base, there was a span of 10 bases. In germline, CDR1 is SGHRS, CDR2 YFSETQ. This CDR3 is CASSLGGAGNTEAFF. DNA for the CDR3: TGCGCCAGCAGCTTGGGCGGGGCGGGGAACACTGAAGCTTTCTTT.

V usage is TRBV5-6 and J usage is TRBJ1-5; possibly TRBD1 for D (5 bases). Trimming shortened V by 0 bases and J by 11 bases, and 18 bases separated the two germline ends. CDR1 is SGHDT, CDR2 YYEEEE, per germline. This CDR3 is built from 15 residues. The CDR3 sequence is CASSLGPGSSNAQHF. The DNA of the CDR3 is TGTGCCAGCAGCTTGGGGCCAGGGTCTTCAAATGCCCAGCATTTT.

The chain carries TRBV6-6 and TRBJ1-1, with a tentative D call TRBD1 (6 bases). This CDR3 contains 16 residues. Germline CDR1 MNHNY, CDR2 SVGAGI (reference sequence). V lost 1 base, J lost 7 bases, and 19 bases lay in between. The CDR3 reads CASSYFDFAQGDEAFF. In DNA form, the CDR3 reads TGTGCCAGCAGTTACTTTGATTTTGCACAGGGTGATGAAGCTTTCTTT.

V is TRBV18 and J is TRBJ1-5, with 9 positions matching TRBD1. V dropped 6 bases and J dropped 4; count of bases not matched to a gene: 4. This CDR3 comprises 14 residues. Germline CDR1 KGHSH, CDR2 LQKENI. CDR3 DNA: TGTGCCAGCTCGCCGGGACAGGGAAATCAGCCCCAGCATTTT. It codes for CASSPGQGNQPQHF.

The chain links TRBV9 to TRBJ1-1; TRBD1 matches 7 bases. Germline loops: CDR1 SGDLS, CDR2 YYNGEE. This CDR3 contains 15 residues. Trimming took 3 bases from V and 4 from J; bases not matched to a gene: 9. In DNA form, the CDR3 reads TGTGCCAGCAGCGCCCGGGACTCAGGGGGCACTGAAGCTTTCTTT. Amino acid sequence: CASSARDSGGTEAFF.

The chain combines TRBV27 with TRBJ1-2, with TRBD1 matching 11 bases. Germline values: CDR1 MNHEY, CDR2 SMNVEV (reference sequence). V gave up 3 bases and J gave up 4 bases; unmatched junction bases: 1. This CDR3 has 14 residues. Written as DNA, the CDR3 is TGTGCCAGCAGTTTCGGGACAGGGGGCTATGGCTACACCTTC. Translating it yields CASSFGTGGYGYTF.

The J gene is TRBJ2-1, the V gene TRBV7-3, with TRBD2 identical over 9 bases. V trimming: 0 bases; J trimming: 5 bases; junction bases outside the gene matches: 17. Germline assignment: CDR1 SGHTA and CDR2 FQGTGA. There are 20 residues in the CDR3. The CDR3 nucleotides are TGTGCCAGCAGCTTAACGTATCGGGGGATCACTAGCGGGTTAAACAATGAGCAGTTCTTC. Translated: CASSLTYRGITSGLNNEQFF.

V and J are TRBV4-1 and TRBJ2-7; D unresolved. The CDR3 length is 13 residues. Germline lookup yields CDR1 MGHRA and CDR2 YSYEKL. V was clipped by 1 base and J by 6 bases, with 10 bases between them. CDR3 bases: TGCGCCAGCAGCCAAGGAGATAGAACCGAGCAGTACTTC. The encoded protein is CASSQGDRTEQYF.

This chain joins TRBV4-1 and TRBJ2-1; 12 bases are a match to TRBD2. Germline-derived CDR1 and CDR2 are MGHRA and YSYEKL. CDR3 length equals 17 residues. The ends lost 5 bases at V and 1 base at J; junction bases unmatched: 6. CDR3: CASSFLLAGGSYNEQFF. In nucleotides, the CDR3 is TGCGCCAGCAGCTTCTTACTAGCGGGGGGTTCCTACAATGAGCAGTTCTTC.

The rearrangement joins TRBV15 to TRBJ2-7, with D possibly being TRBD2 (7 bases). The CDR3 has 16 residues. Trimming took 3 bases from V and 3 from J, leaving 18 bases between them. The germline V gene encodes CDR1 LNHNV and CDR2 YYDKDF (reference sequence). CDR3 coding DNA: TGTGCCACCAGCAGTACATGGGGGGGACACCACTACGAGCAGTACTTC. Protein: CATSSTWGGHHYEQYF. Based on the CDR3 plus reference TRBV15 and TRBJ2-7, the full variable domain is DAMVIQNPRYQVTQFGKPVTLSCSQTLNHNVMYWYQQKSSQAPKLLFHYYDKDFNNEADTPDNFQSRRPNTSFCFLDIRSPGLGDTAMYLCATSSTWGGHHYEQYFGPGTRLTVT.

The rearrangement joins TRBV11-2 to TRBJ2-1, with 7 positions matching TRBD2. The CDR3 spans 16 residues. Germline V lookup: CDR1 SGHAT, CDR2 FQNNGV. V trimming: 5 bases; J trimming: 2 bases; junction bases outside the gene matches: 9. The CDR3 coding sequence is TGTGCCAGCAGCCAATCGGCGGGGGTAACCTACAATGAGCAGTTCTTC. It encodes CASSQSAGVTYNEQFF.

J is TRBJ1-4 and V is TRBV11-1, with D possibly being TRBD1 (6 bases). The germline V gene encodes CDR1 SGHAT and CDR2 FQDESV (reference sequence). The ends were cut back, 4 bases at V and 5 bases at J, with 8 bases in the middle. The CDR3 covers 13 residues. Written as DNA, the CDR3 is TGTGCCAGCAGCTCCACAGGGAATGAAAAACTGTTTTTT. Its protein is CASSSTGNEKLFF.

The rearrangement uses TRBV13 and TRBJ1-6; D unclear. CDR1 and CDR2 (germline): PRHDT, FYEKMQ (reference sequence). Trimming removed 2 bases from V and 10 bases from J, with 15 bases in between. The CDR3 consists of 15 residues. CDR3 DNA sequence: TGTGCCAGCAGCTTAACGCGGCTGGGTTCCTCACCCCTCCACTTT. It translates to CASSLTRLGSSPLHF.

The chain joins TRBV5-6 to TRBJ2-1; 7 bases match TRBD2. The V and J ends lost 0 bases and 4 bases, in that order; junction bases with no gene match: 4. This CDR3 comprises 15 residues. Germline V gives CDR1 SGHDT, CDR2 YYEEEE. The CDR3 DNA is TGTGCCAGCAGCTTGGGACTAGCAGAATACAATGAGCAGTTCTTC. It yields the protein CASSLGLAEYNEQFF.

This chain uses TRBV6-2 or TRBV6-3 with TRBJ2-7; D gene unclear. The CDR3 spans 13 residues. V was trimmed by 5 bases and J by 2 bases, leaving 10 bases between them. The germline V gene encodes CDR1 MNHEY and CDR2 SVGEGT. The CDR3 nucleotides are TGTGCCAGCAGTCAGATATCCCCCTACGAGCAGTACTTC. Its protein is CASSQISPYEQYF.

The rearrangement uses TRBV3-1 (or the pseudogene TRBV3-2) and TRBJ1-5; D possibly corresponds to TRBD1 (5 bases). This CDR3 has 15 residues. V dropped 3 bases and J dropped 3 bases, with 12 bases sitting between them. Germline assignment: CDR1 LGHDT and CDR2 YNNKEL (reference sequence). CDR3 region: CASSQGRGVNQPQHF. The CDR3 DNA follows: TGTGCCAGCAGCCAGGGGCGGGGGGTCAATCAGCCCCAGCATTTT.

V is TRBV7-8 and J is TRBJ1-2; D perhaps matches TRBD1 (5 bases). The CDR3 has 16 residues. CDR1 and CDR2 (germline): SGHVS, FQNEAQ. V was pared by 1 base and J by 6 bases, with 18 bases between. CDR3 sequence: CASSLGDWQTANGYTF. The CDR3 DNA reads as TGTGCCAGCAGCTTAGGGGATTGGCAGACAGCGAATGGCTACACCTTC.

The CDR3 loop is CASSARDRGTYEQYF. CDR3 nucleotides: TGTGCCAGCAGTGCGAGGGACAGGGGGACCTACGAGCAGTACTTC. V usage is TRBV27 and J usage is TRBJ2-7; 11 bases are a match to TRBD1. This CDR3 spans 15 amino acids. CDR1 and CDR2 (germline): MNHEY, SMNVEV (reference sequence). V was clipped by 5 bases and J by 2 bases; unmatched bases: 5.